The 5 T cell receptor beta chains given below trace back to one sample, sequenced in a study of blood T cell repertoires in COVID-19. Sequencing used immunoSEQ multiplex PCR; TCRdb keeps in-frame clones, though not all of them. The top ten hold roughly 3.2% of the sample, which has some 240,000 clones, roughly 84% seen once. What was sequenced was PBMCs or T cells enriched from blood (not recorded which). The receptors originated from a man aged 50-60 years who had recovered from COVID-19.

This chain uses TRBV2 with TRBJ2-5, with D maybe TRBD2 (6 bases). The germline V gene encodes CDR1 SNHLY and CDR2 FYNNEI. The CDR3 spans 13 residues. Trimming removed 4 bases from V and 3 bases from J, with 9 bases in between. The CDR3 loop is CASSGEAKETQYF. The DNA for the CDR3 is TGTGCCAGCAGTGGGGAGGCTAAAGAGACCCAGTACTTC.

This chain links TRBV6-2 or TRBV6-3 with TRBJ2-7, with 7 nucleotides matching TRBD1. Germline loops: CDR1 MNHEY, CDR2 SVGEGT. CDR3 size: 17 residues. The junction had 21 bases not matched to a gene; V was cut back by 9 bases and J by 4 bases. The chain's CDR3 is CARSGTIATGCCYEQYF. The DNA for the CDR3 is TGTGCCAGAAGCGGTACAATCGCGACAGGGTGCTGTTACGAGCAGTACTTC.

This clone was picked up a small number of times. The CDR3 coding sequence is TGTGCCAGCAGCTTGGGGGCAGGGCGGAATTACGAGCAGTACTTC. It codes for CASSLGAGRNYEQYF. V usage is TRBV5-8 and J usage is TRBJ2-7, with D possibly matching TRBD1 (5 bases). Germline V gives CDR1 SGHTS, CDR2 YDEGEE. Trimming took 0 bases from V and 4 from J, leaving 14 bases between them. The CDR3 runs 15 residues. Looking up the rest from reference TRBV5-8 and TRBJ2-7 gives the full variable domain: EAGVTQSPTHLIKTRGQQATLRCSPISGHTSVYWYQQALGLGLQFLLWYDEGEERNRGNFPPRFSGRQFPNYSSELNVNALELEDSALYLCASSLGAGRNYEQYFGPGTRLTVT.

V gene TRBV19 combines with J gene TRBJ2-2; TRBD1 matches 11 bases. This CDR3 is built from 15 residues. CDR1 is LNHDA and CDR2 is SQIVND in the germline V gene (reference sequence). The ends lost 6 bases at V and 5 bases at J; junction bases unmatched: 5. In nucleotides, the CDR3 is TGTGCCAGTAGGAGGACAGGGGGCCTTACCGGGGAGCTGTTTTTT. Its protein product is CASRRTGGLTGELFF.

This clone was counted many times. The rearrangement links TRBV27 to TRBJ2-7; a possible D gene is TRBD1 (6 bases). CDR1 and CDR2 (germline): MNHEY, SMNVEV (reference sequence). The ends were cut back, 0 bases at V and 5 bases at J, with 14 bases in the middle. This CDR3 has 15 amino acids. The CDR3 nucleotides are TGTGCCAGCAGTTTATCCCCGGGACACCAAAACGAGCAGTACTTC. Protein sequence: CASSLSPGHQNEQYF.